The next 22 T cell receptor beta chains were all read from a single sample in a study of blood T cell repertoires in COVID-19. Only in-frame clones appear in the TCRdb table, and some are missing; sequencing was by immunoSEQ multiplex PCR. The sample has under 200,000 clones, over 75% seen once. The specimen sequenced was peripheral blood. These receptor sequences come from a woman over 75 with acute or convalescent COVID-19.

The CDR3 DNA sequence: TGTGCCACCAGTGAAGGGGTCGACTATGGCTACACCTTC. Amino acid sequence: CATSEGVDYGYTF. The chain uses TRBV24-1 and TRBJ1-2; the D gene is possibly TRBD1 (5 bases). Trimming pared 4 bases from V and 3 bases from J, leaving 8 bases between. The germline CDR1 and CDR2 sequences are KGHDR and SFDVKD. The CDR3 contains 13 residues.

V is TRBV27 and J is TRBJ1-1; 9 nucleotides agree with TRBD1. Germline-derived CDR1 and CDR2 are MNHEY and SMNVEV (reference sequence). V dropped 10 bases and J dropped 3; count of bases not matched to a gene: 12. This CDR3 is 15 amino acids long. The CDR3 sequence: CATINLQGAHTEAFF. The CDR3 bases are TGTGCCACCATCAACTTACAGGGGGCGCACACTGAAGCTTTCTTT.

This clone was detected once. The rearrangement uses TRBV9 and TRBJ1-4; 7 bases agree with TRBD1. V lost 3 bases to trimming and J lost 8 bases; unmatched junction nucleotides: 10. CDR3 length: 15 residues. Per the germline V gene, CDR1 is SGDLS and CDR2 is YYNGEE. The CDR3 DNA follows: TGTGCCAGCAGCGCCGTACAGGGGAATGGGGAAAAACTGTTTTTT. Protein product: CASSAVQGNGEKLFF.

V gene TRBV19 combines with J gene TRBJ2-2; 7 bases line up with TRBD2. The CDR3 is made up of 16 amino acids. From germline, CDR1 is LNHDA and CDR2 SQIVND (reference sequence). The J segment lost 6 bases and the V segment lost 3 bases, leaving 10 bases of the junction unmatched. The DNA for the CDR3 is TGTGCCAGTAGTATGGGGGGGAGGGCCCTCGCCGGGGAGCTGTTTTTT. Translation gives CASSMGGRALAGELFF.

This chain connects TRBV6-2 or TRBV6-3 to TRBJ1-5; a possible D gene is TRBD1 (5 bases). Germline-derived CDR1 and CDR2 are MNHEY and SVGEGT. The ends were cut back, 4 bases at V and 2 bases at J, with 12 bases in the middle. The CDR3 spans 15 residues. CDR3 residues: CASSSRGTGNQPQHF. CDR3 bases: TGTGCCAGCAGTTCTCGGGGGACCGGCAATCAGCCCCAGCATTTT.

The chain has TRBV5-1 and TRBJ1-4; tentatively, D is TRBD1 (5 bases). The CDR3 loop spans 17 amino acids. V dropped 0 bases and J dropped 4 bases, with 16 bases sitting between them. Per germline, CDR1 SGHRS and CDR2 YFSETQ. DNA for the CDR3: TGCGCCAGCAGCTTGGTGCCAGGGAGGGCCTTTAATGAAAAACTGTTTTTT. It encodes CASSLVPGRAFNEKLFF.

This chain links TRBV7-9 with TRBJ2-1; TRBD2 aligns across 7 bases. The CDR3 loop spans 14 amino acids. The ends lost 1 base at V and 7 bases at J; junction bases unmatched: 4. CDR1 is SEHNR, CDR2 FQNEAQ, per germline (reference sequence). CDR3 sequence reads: CASSLGFGGNEQFF. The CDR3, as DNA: TGTGCCAGCAGCTTAGGCTTCGGGGGGAATGAGCAGTTCTTC.

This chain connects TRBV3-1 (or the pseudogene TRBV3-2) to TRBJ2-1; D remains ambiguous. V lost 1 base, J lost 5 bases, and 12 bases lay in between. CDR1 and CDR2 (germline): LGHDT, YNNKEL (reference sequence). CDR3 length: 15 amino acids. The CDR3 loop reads CASSQVSLIHNEQFF. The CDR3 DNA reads TGTGCCAGCAGCCAAGTAAGCCTCATCCACAATGAGCAGTTCTTC.

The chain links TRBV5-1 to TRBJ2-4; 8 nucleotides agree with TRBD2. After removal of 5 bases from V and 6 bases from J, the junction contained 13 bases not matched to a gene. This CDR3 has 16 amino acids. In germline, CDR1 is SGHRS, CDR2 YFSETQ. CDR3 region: CASRGGSGEVGNIQYF. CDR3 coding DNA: TGCGCCAGCAGGGGGGGTAGCGGGGAAGTCGGAAACATTCAGTACTTC.

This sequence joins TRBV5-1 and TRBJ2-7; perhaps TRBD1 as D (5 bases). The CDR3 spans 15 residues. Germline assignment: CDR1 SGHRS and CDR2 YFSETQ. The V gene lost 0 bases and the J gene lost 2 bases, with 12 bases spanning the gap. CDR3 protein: CASSLEGRVPYEQYF. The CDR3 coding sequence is TGCGCCAGCAGCTTGGAAGGCAGGGTGCCCTACGAGCAGTACTTC.

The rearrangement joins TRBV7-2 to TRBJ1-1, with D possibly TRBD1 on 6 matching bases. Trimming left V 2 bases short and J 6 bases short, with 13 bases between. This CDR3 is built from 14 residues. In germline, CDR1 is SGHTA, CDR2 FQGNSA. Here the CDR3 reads CASSLTGQGPEAFF. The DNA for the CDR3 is TGTGCCAGCAGCTTAACGGGGCAGGGGCCTGAAGCTTTCTTT.

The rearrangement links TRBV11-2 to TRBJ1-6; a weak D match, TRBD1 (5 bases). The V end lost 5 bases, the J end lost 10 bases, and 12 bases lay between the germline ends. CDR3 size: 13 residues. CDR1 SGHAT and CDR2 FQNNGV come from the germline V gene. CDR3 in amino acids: CASSPDSLSPLHF. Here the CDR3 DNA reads TGTGCCAGCAGCCCCGACAGCTTGTCACCCCTCCACTTT.

The CDR3 nucleotides are TGCAGCGTGATCACGAGGGGGCGCGAGCTCCAGCATTTT. Its protein product is CSVITRGRELQHF. The V call is TRBV29-1, the J call TRBJ1-5, with 7 bases lining up with TRBD1. The CDR3 runs to 13 residues. The ends lost 6 bases at V and 12 bases at J; junction bases unmatched: 14. CDR1 is SQVTM, CDR2 ANQGSEA, per germline.

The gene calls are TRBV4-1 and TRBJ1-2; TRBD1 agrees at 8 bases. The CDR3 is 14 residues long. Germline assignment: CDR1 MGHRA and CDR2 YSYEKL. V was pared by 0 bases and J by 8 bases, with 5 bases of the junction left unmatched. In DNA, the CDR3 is TGCGCCAGCAGCCAAGATCGCAGGGGGCAGGGCTACACCTTC. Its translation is CASSQDRRGQGYTF.

The CDR3 here is CASSPSGTSPEQFF. In DNA, the CDR3 is TGTGCCAGCAGCCCCTCAGGGACTAGCCCTGAGCAGTTCTTC. The chain joins TRBV5-6 to TRBJ2-1; 9 bases agree with TRBD2. The V gene's germline CDR1 is SGHDT and CDR2 YYEEEE. CDR3 length: 14 amino acids. Trimming cost V 4 bases and J 9 bases; bases outside gene matches: 8. Together with reference TRBV5-6 and TRBJ2-1, the CDR3 gives the full variable domain: DAGVTQSPTHLIKTRGQQVTLRCSPKSGHDTVSWYQQALGQGPQFIFQYYEEEERQRGNFPDRFSGHQFPNYSSELNVNALLLGDSALYLCASSPSGTSPEQFFGPGTRLTVL.

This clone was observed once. The CDR3 sequence: CASSQINRDFYEQYF. The CDR3 DNA reads TGCGCCAGCAGCCAGATAAACAGGGATTTCTACGAGCAGTACTTC. The chain joins TRBV4-1 to TRBJ2-7, with D possibly matching TRBD1 (6 bases). V was cut by 3 bases and J by 3 bases, with 15 bases left in between. Germline values: CDR1 MGHRA, CDR2 YSYEKL. This CDR3 region has 15 residues.

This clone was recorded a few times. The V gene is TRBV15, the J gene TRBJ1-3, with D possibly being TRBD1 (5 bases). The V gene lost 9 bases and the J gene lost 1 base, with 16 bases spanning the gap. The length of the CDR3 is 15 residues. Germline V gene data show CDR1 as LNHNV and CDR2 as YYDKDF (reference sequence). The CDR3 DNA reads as TGTGCCACGAGTCGACAGACTGTATCTGGAAACACCATATATTTT. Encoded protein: CATSRQTVSGNTIYF.

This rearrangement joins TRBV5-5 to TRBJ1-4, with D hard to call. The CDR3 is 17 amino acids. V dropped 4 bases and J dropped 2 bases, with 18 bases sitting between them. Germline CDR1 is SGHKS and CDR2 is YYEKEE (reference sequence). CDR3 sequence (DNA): TGTGCCAGCAGCCGCGAACCTTATGTCGCGACTAATGAAAAACTGTTTTTT. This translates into CASSREPYVATNEKLFF.

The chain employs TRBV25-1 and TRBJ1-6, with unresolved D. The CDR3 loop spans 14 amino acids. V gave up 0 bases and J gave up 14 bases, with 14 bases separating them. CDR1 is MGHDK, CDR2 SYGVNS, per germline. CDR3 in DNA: TGTGCCAGCAGTGAATACTATGAGGTCCGCGCCCTCCACTTT. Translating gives CASSEYYEVRALHF.

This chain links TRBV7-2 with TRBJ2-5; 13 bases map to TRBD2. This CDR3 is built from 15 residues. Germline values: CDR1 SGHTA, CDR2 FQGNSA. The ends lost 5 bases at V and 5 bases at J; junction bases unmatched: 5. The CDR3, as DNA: TGTGCCAGCAGCCTGGGACTAGCGGGGTCGGAGACCCAGTACTTC. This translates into CASSLGLAGSETQYF.

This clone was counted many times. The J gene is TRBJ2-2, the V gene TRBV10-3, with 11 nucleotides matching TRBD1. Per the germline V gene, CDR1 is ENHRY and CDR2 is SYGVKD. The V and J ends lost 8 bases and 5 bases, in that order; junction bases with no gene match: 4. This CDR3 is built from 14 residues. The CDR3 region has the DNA TGTGCCATCGGGGGGACAGGGGGAACCGGGGAGCTGTTTTTT. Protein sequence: CAIGGTGGTGELFF.

The CDR3 protein is CASSLGLAGVSYEQYF. DNA for the CDR3: TGTGCCAGCAGCCTCGGACTAGCGGGAGTATCCTACGAGCAGTACTTC. The chain has TRBV5-5 and TRBJ2-7; 13 bases map to TRBD2. J was trimmed by 1 base and V by 4 bases; bases with no gene match: 5. The CDR3 covers 16 residues. The V gene's germline CDR1 is SGHKS and CDR2 YYEKEE (reference sequence).